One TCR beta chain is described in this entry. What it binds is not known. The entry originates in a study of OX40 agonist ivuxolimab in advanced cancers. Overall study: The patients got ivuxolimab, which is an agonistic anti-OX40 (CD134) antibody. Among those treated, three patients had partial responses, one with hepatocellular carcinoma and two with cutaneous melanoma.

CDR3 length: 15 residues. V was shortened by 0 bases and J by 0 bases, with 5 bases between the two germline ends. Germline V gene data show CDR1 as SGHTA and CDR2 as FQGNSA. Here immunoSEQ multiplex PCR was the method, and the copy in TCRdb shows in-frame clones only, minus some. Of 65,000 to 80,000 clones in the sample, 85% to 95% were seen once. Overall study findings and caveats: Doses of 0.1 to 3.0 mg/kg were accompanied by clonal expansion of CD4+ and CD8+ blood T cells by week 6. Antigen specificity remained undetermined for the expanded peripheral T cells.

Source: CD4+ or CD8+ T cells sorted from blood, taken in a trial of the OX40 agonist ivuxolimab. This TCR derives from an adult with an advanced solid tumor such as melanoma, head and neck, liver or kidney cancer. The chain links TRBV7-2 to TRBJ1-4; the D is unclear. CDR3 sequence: CASSLARATNEKLFF. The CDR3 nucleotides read TGTGCCAGCAGCTTAGCGAGAGCAACTAATGAAAAACTGTTTTTT. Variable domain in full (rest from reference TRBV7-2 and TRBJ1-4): GAGVSQSPSNKVTEKGKDVELRCDPISGHTALYWYRQSLGQGLEFLIYFQGNSAPDKSGLPSDRFSAERTGGSVSTLTIQRTQQEDSAVYLCASSLARATNEKLFFGSGTQLSVL.